Following are 30 T cell receptor beta chains from one sample sequenced in a study of vaccination and CD4 T cells after COVID-19. Described treatment: approximately nine-day PBMC culture with coronavirus spike peptide pools or control peptides (ViraFEST assay). These CD4+ T cells came from an unexposed donor, sampled before the COVID-19 pandemic (2011-2018). Sequence data for DNA of cultured CD4+ T cells were generated by the Oncomine TCR Beta short-read assay. Using its own MiXCR run on the PCR reads, TCRdb lists one record per CDR3 protein. Among roughly 9,800 distinct CDR3 sequences, more than 35% were seen once, and the ten largest hold approximately 13%. Their cognate antigens are unknown. The sequencing sample was made of CD4+ T cells from blood, cultured in vitro. The receptors stem from a human donor in good health.

The chain is built from TRBV20-1 and TRBJ1-1; 8 positions agree with TRBD1. This CDR3 has 14 residues. CDR1 is DFQATT, CDR2 SNEGSKA, per germline (reference sequence). The junction had 9 bases not matched to a gene; V was cut back by 5 bases and J by 4 bases. The CDR3 spells CSAPRTGWATEAFF. The CDR3 DNA is TGCAGTGCTCCACGGACAGGGTGGGCCACTGAAGCTTTCTTT.

This clonotype was observed a single time. CDR3 protein: CASSFPMASGGVSTDTQYF. CDR3 bases: TGTGCCAGCAGCTTCCCGATGGCGAGCGGGGGGGTAAGCACAGATACGCAGTATTTT. The V call is TRBV11-2, the J call TRBJ2-3, with 10 bases lining up with TRBD2. Germline V CDR1 and CDR2: SGHAT, FQNNGV. V lost 3 bases to trimming and J lost 0 bases; unmatched junction nucleotides: 12. The CDR3 runs to 19 residues.

This clonotype was seen more than once but under ten times. The J gene is TRBJ2-7, the V gene TRBV5-4; TRBD2 agrees at 12 bases. Unmatched junction bases numbered 14, after V lost 4 bases and J lost 3 bases. The V gene's germline CDR1 is SGHNT and CDR2 YYREEE (reference sequence). The CDR3 runs 18 residues. The CDR3 region has the DNA TGTGCCAGCAGCCCTGGGCCCGGGACTAGCGGGTTAAACTACGAGCAGTACTTC. This gives the protein CASSPGPGTSGLNYEQYF.

The chain links TRBV30 to TRBJ1-5; D may be TRBD1 (5 bases). The V and J ends lost 8 bases and 4 bases respectively, with 15 bases between them. The CDR3 has 13 residues. Per germline, CDR1 GTSNPN and CDR2 SVGIG (reference sequence). The chain's CDR3 is CAQSMGENQPQHF. The CDR3 DNA reads TGTGCCCAAAGTATGGGGGAAAATCAGCCCCAGCATTTT.

This clonotype was counted only a few times. The rearrangement uses TRBV12-5 and TRBJ1-2; D gene uncertain. This CDR3 is 13 amino acids long. In germline, CDR1 is LGHNT, CDR2 FRNRAP. V lost 6 bases and J 8 bases, leaving 16 bases between the germline ends. The CDR3 reads CASGVESSVGYTF. The CDR3 bases are TGTGCTAGTGGGGTCGAATCGAGCGTGGGCTACACCTTC.

This clonotype appeared a few times. This chain links TRBV27 with TRBJ1-1; D gene unclear. The CDR3 spans 14 residues. Germline CDR1 MNHEY, CDR2 SMNVEV (reference sequence). V lost 6 bases and J 1 base, leaving 12 bases between the germline ends. The CDR3 nucleotides read TGTGCCAGCAGCCTCAGGCTTGGGAACACTGAAGCTTTCTTT. Its protein product is CASSLRLGNTEAFF.

In this sample, this clonotype turned up a few times. The chain is built from TRBV27 and TRBJ1-6; 7 bases fit TRBD1. The CDR3 length is 14 residues. V lost 8 bases, J lost 14 bases, and 15 bases stayed unmatched. Germline V CDR1 and CDR2: MNHEY, SMNVEV (reference sequence). CDR3 in amino acids: CASGLRVQGMSLHF. The CDR3 region has the DNA TGTGCCAGCGGATTAAGAGTACAGGGGATGTCCCTCCACTTT.

The chain uses TRBV29-1 and TRBJ2-3; the match to TRBD2 covers 10 bases. Germline CDR1 SQVTM, CDR2 ANQGSEA. The CDR3 length is 14 residues. V was pared by 4 bases and J by 1 base, with 2 bases of the junction left unmatched. Here the CDR3 reads CSVGLAGGTDTQYF. The DNA for the CDR3 is TGCAGCGTTGGGCTAGCGGGGGGCACAGATACGCAGTATTTT.

In this sample, this clonotype turned up a few times. This chain uses TRBV6-2 or TRBV6-3 with TRBJ1-1; a possible D gene is TRBD1 (5 bases). With 6 bases removed from V and 3 bases from J, the gap between germline ends came to 20 bases. This CDR3 contains 16 residues. The V gene's germline CDR1 is MNHEY and CDR2 SVGEGT. The CDR3 loop is CASSRPGRVDYTEAFF. The CDR3 bases are TGTGCCAGCAGCCGCCCGGGCAGGGTGGATTACACTGAAGCTTTCTTT.

The V and J genes are TRBV7-2 and TRBJ2-1; D may correspond to TRBD1 or TRBD2 (5 bases each). The CDR3 is 15 residues long. Trimming cost V 1 base and J 10 bases, with 17 bases left between them. Germline assignment: CDR1 SGHTA and CDR2 FQGNSA. The CDR3 reads CASSLDLGWGREQFF. The CDR3 nucleotides are TGTGCCAGCAGCTTAGACCTCGGCTGGGGACGGGAGCAGTTCTTC.

The J gene is TRBJ2-5, the V gene TRBV20-1, with 9 bases lining up with TRBD2. The CDR3 has 14 amino acids. CDR1 and CDR2 from the germline V gene are DFQATT and SNEGSKA (reference sequence). J was trimmed by 4 bases and V by 4 bases; bases with no gene match: 7. The CDR3 DNA is TGCAGTGCTAAGGATAGACTAGCGGTAGAGACCCAGTACTTC. It specifies CSAKDRLAVETQYF.

This clonotype was seen only a few times. This chain joins TRBV20-1 and TRBJ2-7; 13 bases fit TRBD2. This CDR3 region has 14 residues. Germline V gives CDR1 DFQATT, CDR2 SNEGSKA (reference sequence). The ends lost 6 bases at V and 4 bases at J; junction bases unmatched: 6. The CDR3 DNA follows: TGCAGTGCCCTGACTAGCGGGGGGCTTTACGAGCAGTACTTC. Residues: CSALTSGGLYEQYF.

The chain combines TRBV20-1 with TRBJ2-2; D gene ambiguous. The CDR3 has 14 residues. V shed 1 base and J shed 1 base, with 7 bases lying between them. The germline V gene encodes CDR1 DFQATT and CDR2 SNEGSKA (reference sequence). Here the CDR3 DNA reads TGCAGTGCTAGAGGACTCCTGAACACCGGGGAGCTGTTTTTT. Residues: CSARGLLNTGELFF.

This clonotype was detected a few times. The chain is built from TRBV20-1 and TRBJ1-1; 7 bases are a match to TRBD1. Trimming took 4 bases from V and 5 from J; bases not matched to a gene: 10. The CDR3 is 14 amino acids. Germline V gives CDR1 DFQATT, CDR2 SNEGSKA (reference sequence). The CDR3 bases are TGCAGTGCTACCCTTTCACAGGGGAGGACTGAAGCTTTCTTT. Protein sequence: CSATLSQGRTEAFF.

The rearrangement uses TRBV7-2 and TRBJ1-6; no clear D. The ends were cut back, 2 bases at V and 8 bases at J, with 7 bases in the middle. Germline CDR1 SGHTA, CDR2 FQGNSA. The length of the CDR3 is 13 residues. CDR3: CASSLYTYSPLHF. CDR3 DNA sequence: TGTGCCAGCAGCTTATACACTTATTCACCCCTCCACTTT.

There are a few counts of this clonotype. This sequence joins TRBV7-2 and TRBJ1-2; maybe TRBD1 (6 bases). With 4 bases removed from V and 7 bases from J, the gap between germline ends came to 16 bases. The CDR3 is made up of 14 amino acids. Germline V gene lookup returns CDR1 SGHTA and CDR2 FQGNSA. The CDR3 coding sequence is TGTGCCAGCAGCTATCCGGGACAAAAAACTGGCTACACCTTC. This sequence encodes CASSYPGQKTGYTF.

The chain combines TRBV7-6 with TRBJ1-4; weak D call: TRBD1 (6 bases). Trimming removed 1 base at V and 5 bases at J, with 8 bases between. Germline V gene sequence: CDR1 SGHVS, CDR2 FNYEAQ. The CDR3 consists of 14 residues. In nucleotides, the CDR3 is TGTGCCAGCAGCTTAGAGGGGGGAAATGAAAAACTGTTTTTT. This encodes CASSLEGGNEKLFF.

This sequence joins TRBV5-4 and TRBJ1-1; D not resolved. The V gene lost 0 bases and the J gene lost 1 base, with 4 bases spanning the gap. This CDR3 has 13 amino acids. Germline V gene lookup returns CDR1 SGHNT and CDR2 YYREEE (reference sequence). CDR3 DNA sequence: TGTGCCAGCAGCTTGGAATCGAACACTGAAGCTTTCTTT. Translated, it gives CASSLESNTEAFF.

The gene calls are TRBV28 and TRBJ1-2; 9 bases map to TRBD1. The trim removed 9 bases at V and 7 bases at J, leaving 6 bases unmatched. Germline V gene lookup returns CDR1 MDHEN and CDR2 SYDVKM. This CDR3 comprises 12 residues. The CDR3 loop reads CASLGTGSGYTF. In DNA form, the CDR3 reads TGTGCCAGTCTTGGGACAGGGAGTGGCTACACCTTC.

CDR3 loop: CASSELSSVLPNSPLHF. The CDR3 nucleotides are TGTGCCAGCAGTGAATTGAGCAGCGTCCTGCCTAATTCACCCCTCCACTTT. The gene calls are TRBV2 and TRBJ1-6; unclear D gene. V was pared by 2 bases and J by 6 bases, with 17 bases between. This CDR3 comprises 17 residues. Germline-derived CDR1 and CDR2 are SNHLY and FYNNEI.

The genes are TRBV10-1 and TRBJ1-1; possibly TRBD1 for D (5 bases). CDR1 is WNHNN, CDR2 SYGVQD, per germline (reference sequence). V shed 7 bases and J shed 7 bases, with 16 bases lying between them. The length of the CDR3 is 13 residues. The CDR3 loop is CASIMGRVCEAFF. The CDR3 coding sequence is TGCGCCAGCATTATGGGCAGGGTATGTGAAGCTTTCTTT.

This chain joins TRBV6-1 and TRBJ2-3; TRBD2 aligns across 10 bases. V was pared by 1 base and J by 5 bases, with 6 bases of the junction left unmatched. This CDR3 region has 16 residues. Germline lookup yields CDR1 MNHNS and CDR2 SASEGT. CDR3 DNA: TGTGCCAGCAGTGAAGATAGCGGGGGGCTGAAAGATACGCAGTATTTT. Its translation: CASSEDSGGLKDTQYF.

The chain is built from TRBV11-1 and TRBJ2-7; D may correspond to TRBD1 or TRBD2 (6 bases each). The CDR3 loop spans 16 amino acids. V was shortened by 7 bases and J by 1 base, with 20 bases between the two germline ends. Looked up from germline, CDR1 is SGHAT and CDR2 is FQDESV (reference sequence). CDR3 nucleotides: TGTGCCAGCACCACGACGGGGGCGACAGTTTCCTACGAGCAGTACTTC. It encodes CASTTTGATVSYEQYF.

This clonotype was seen more than once but under ten times. This chain joins TRBV19 and TRBJ1-1; 9 nucleotides line up with TRBD1. CDR3 length equals 15 residues. V was clipped by 1 base and J by 5 bases; unmatched bases: 5. Per the germline V gene, CDR1 is LNHDA and CDR2 is SQIVND (reference sequence). The CDR3 nucleotides are TGTGCCAGTAGTATAGGGGGGACAGGGAAAACTGAAGCTTTCTTT. It encodes CASSIGGTGKTEAFF. The variable domain in full, completed from reference TRBV19 and TRBJ1-1, reads DGGITQSPKYLFRKEGQNVTLSCEQNLNHDAMYWYRQDPGQGLRLIYYSQIVNDFQKGDIAEGYSVSREKKESFPLTVTSAQKNPTAFYLCASSIGGTGKTEAFFGQGTRLTVV.

This chain links TRBV20-1 with TRBJ1-5; tentatively, D is TRBD1 (5 bases). This CDR3 spans 12 amino acids. Between the trimmed V and J ends, which lost 3 bases and 4 bases, there was a span of 7 bases. Germline V gene data show CDR1 as DFQATT and CDR2 as SNEGSKA (reference sequence). The DNA of the CDR3 is TGCAGTGCTAGGCCAGGGAATCAGCCCCAGCATTTT. It is translated as CSARPGNQPQHF.

The chain uses TRBV27 and TRBJ1-5; D perhaps matches TRBD1 (5 bases). CDR1 is MNHEY and CDR2 is SMNVEV in the germline V gene (reference sequence). The CDR3 length is 15 residues. V dropped 6 bases and J dropped 0 bases, with 12 bases sitting between them. The CDR3 region is CASRANRNSNQPQHF. The CDR3, as DNA: TGTGCCAGCAGGGCAAACAGGAATAGCAATCAGCCCCAGCATTTT.

This clonotype has just a few counts. The chain employs TRBV5-6 and TRBJ1-5, with D uncertain. The CDR3 is made up of 12 amino acids. V was trimmed by 4 bases and J by 10 bases, leaving 12 bases between them. CDR1 and CDR2 (germline): SGHDT, YYEEEE. The CDR3 coding sequence is TGTGCCAGCAGCGCCCGGGTTCATCCCCAGCATTTT. It translates to CASSARVHPQHF. The whole variable domain, remainder taken from reference TRBV5-6 and TRBJ1-5, is DAGVTQSPTHLIKTRGQQVTLRCSPKSGHDTVSWYQQALGQGPQFIFQYYEEEERQRGNFPDRFSGHQFPNYSSELNVNALLLGDSALYLCASSARVHPQHFGDGTRLSIL.

This clonotype was recorded a few times. CDR3 protein: CASIGTPLVGGNQPQHF. CDR3 coding DNA: TGTGCCAGTATTGGGACCCCACTCGTGGGTGGCAATCAGCCCCAGCATTTT. The chain carries TRBV19 and TRBJ1-5; a possible D gene is TRBD1 (5 bases). CDR1 is LNHDA and CDR2 is SQIVND in the germline V gene (reference sequence). This CDR3 comprises 17 residues. Trimming cost V 7 bases and J 2 bases, with 21 bases left between them.

The V and J genes are TRBV18 and TRBJ1-3; weak D call: TRBD1 (5 bases). This CDR3 is built from 16 residues. Germline V gives CDR1 KGHSH, CDR2 LQKENI. The V gene lost 3 bases and the J gene lost 0 bases, with 12 bases spanning the gap. The CDR3 spells CASSPGQASSGNTIYF. CDR3 nucleotides: TGTGCCAGCTCACCGGGGCAGGCCTCCTCTGGAAACACCATATATTTT.

The rearrangement links TRBV27 to TRBJ1-2; possibly TRBD1 for D (6 bases). V lost 2 bases to trimming and J lost 7 bases, with 14 bases between them. CDR1 and CDR2 from the germline V gene are MNHEY and SMNVEV (reference sequence). The CDR3 covers 14 residues. CDR3 residues: CASSLVGGWGGYTF. The CDR3 DNA reads as TGTGCCAGCAGTTTAGTGGGGGGCTGGGGTGGCTACACCTTC.